In its sample, the clone carrying this T cell receptor (beta chain) was seen a few times. What it binds is unknown. The data stem from a study of cytomegalovirus exposure and HLA in healthy donors. CDR3 length: 14 amino acids. With 5 bases clipped from V and 6 bases from J, the junction kept 7 bases outside the gene matches. CDR1 and CDR2 from the germline V gene are KGHSH and LQKENI. 13 Jbeta primers and 60 Vbeta primers were used for the PCR. Some clones are missing from TCRdb's copy, which holds only in-frame ones; the method was immunoSEQ multiplex PCR. Of about 120,000 clones listed, around two thirds are singletons. General observations from the study: Apparent HLA restriction characterized most CMV-associated TCR beta chains in a later analysis. As was reported, the HLA-A and HLA-B alleles of most subjects were accurately predicted from TCR beta sequences.

The V call is TRBV18, the J call TRBJ1-1, with 9 bases fitting TRBD1. The sample was PBMCs. The receptor was isolated from a woman aged 40-49 years in good health and CMV-seropositive. As DNA, the CDR3 is TGTGCCAGCTCAGGGGACAGGGAGAGCGCTGAAGCTTTCTTT. Translated, it gives CASSGDRESAEAFF.